Shown below are 5 T cell receptor beta chains from a single sample sequenced in a study of post-analysis software for immune sequencing data. Study observations and caveats: Patients carried 5 or 6 TRBV segments more frequently than controls did, and TRBV5-6, TRBV5-1 and TRBV20-1 were among them.

Unique molecular identifiers featured in each of the TCR beta cDNA libraries. TCRdb independently ran MiXCR on the PCR reads; one entry per CDR3 protein. The sample holds roughly 800,000 distinct CDR3 sequences; approximately 57% are singletons and the top ten take approximately 4.5%. These TCRs' antigens remain unknown. What was sequenced was blood. All receptors come from a girl between 5 and 17 years old with multiple sclerosis.

The V and J genes are TRBV20-1 and TRBJ2-7; D ambiguous. This CDR3 has 11 amino acids. CDR1 DFQATT and CDR2 SNEGSKA come from the germline V gene (reference sequence). V was clipped by 7 bases and J by 5 bases, with 12 bases between them. CDR3 nucleotide sequence: TGCAGTGTCAATAGGTTCGACGAGCAGTACTTC. Its translation: CSVNRFDEQYF.

J is TRBJ2-3 and V is TRBV5-1; D ambiguous. Trimming cost V 2 bases and J 3 bases, with 13 bases left between them. The germline gives CDR1 SGHRS, CDR2 YFSETQ. CDR3 size: 15 residues. Here the CDR3 DNA reads TGCGCCAGCAGCTTAGGTCCTGAAGGGACAGATACGCAGTATTTT. Residues: CASSLGPEGTDTQYF.

DNA for the CDR3: TGTGCCAGTAGTTCCTCTCCCCGGACTAGCGGGGGCATACGCGAGCAGTACTTC. Encoded protein: CASSSSPRTSGGIREQYF. The J gene is TRBJ2-4, the V gene TRBV19; TRBD2 aligns across 13 bases. The DNA end is more similar to TRBJ2-7, so the J call may be wrong. The germline V gene has CDR1 LNHDA and CDR2 SQIVND (reference sequence). The CDR3 covers 18 residues.

J is TRBJ1-6 and V is TRBV6-5; D is undetermined. In germline, CDR1 is MNHEY, CDR2 SVGAGI. Trimming removed 0 bases at V and 3 bases at J, with 9 bases between. The CDR3 has 16 residues. The CDR3 sequence: CASSYSGGGYNSPLHF. The CDR3 nucleotides read TGTGCCAGCAGTTACTCCGGCGGTGGCTATAATTCACCCCTCCACTTT.

The sample holds many counts of this clonotype. The chain links TRBV7-2 to TRBJ2-5; D is possibly TRBD2 (6 bases). The V gene lost 5 bases and the J gene lost 7 bases, with 23 bases spanning the gap. The V gene's germline CDR1 is SGHTA and CDR2 FQGNSA. The CDR3 spans 16 residues. The CDR3 DNA is TGTGCCAGCAGCGGGCGACTAGGGACGACGGCAGGGACCCAGTACTTC. This encodes CASSGRLGTTAGTQYF. Looking up the rest from reference TRBV7-2 and TRBJ2-5 gives the full variable domain: GAGVSQSPSNKVTEKGKDVELRCDPISGHTALYWYRQSLGQGLEFLIYFQGNSAPDKSGLPSDRFSAERTGGSVSTLTIQRTQQEDSAVYLCASSGRLGTTAGTQYFGPGTRLLVL.